Shown below are 21 T cell receptor beta chains from a single sample sequenced in a study of blood T cell repertoires in COVID-19. The assay was immunoSEQ multiplex PCR, and TCRdb's table has in-frame clones only and misses some. The sample consists of approximately 76,000 clones, more than 70% of them appearing once. The sequencing input was peripheral blood. The receptor set was obtained from an elderly man with active or convalescent COVID-19.

This clone is a singleton in its sample. The V call is TRBV7-7, the J call TRBJ2-5, with D possibly being TRBD1 (6 bases). Trimming took off 4 bases at V and 4 bases at J, with 10 bases between the two ends. This CDR3 contains 13 residues. The germline V gene encodes CDR1 SSHAT and CDR2 FNYEAQ (reference sequence). The CDR3 coding sequence is TGTGCCAGCAGCTACGGCAGGGGAGAGACCCAGTACTTC. It specifies CASSYGRGETQYF.

The chain combines TRBV2 with TRBJ2-5; 9 bases agree with TRBD1. The V gene's germline CDR1 is SNHLY and CDR2 FYNNEI. Trimming cost V 7 bases and J 5 bases; bases outside gene matches: 20. This CDR3 has 18 residues. The CDR3 loop is CASNRARVNRGRRETQYF. The CDR3 DNA sequence: TGTGCCAGCAACCGCGCCCGCGTTAACAGGGGGCGACGGGAGACCCAGTACTTC.

The chain joins TRBV3-1 (or the pseudogene TRBV3-2) to TRBJ2-3; D might be TRBD1 (6 bases). Germline V CDR1 and CDR2: LGHDT, YNNKEL (reference sequence). Trimming cost V 0 bases and J 6 bases, with 22 bases left between them. The CDR3 is made up of 18 amino acids. This CDR3 reads CASSQERRTAYSLDTQYF. DNA of the CDR3: TGTGCCAGCAGCCAAGAACGCAGGACAGCATACTCCTTGGATACGCAGTATTTT.

The V call is TRBV6-6, the J call TRBJ1-6; D may be TRBD1 (5 bases). Germline V lookup: CDR1 MNHNY, CDR2 SVGAGI (reference sequence). The CDR3 is made up of 15 amino acids. The germline V and J ends were trimmed by 0 bases and 10 bases, with 13 bases remaining between them. The CDR3 bases are TGTGCCAGCAGTTACTCTAGGACAAACGGGTCACCCCTCCACTTT. It is translated as CASSYSRTNGSPLHF.

The chain couples TRBV5-1 to TRBJ1-5; TRBD1 matches 12 bases. Trimming removed 9 bases from V and 0 bases from J; junction bases left unmatched: 10. CDR3 size: 17 residues. Germline loops: CDR1 SGHRS, CDR2 YFSETQ. CDR3 nucleotides: TGCGCCAAACCGGGACAGGGGGCGCGGGGTAGCAATCAGCCCCAGCATTTT. It specifies CAKPGQGARGSNQPQHF.

The CDR3 nucleotides are TGTGCCAGCACCCCCTCGCCGGGACTAGCAGGGAATGAGCAGTTCTTC. This translates into CASTPSPGLAGNEQFF. The chain employs TRBV7-6 and TRBJ2-1, with 9 bases that match TRBD2. The V gene's germline CDR1 is SGHVS and CDR2 FNYEAQ. This CDR3 comprises 16 residues. The V gene end was trimmed by 7 bases and the J gene end by 7 bases; junction bases not matched to a gene: 14.

CDR3 amino acids: CASSPGQNTNQPQHF. The CDR3 DNA follows: TGTGCCAGCAGCCCGGGACAGAACACTAATCAGCCCCAGCATTTT. V usage is TRBV7-2 and J usage is TRBJ1-5; the match to TRBD1 covers 7 bases. Germline CDR1 SGHTA, CDR2 FQGNSA. The CDR3 consists of 15 residues. V dropped 5 bases and J dropped 4; count of bases not matched to a gene: 8.

The chain joins TRBV27 to TRBJ2-7, with 9 nucleotides matching TRBD1. CDR3 size: 16 residues. J was trimmed by 4 bases and V by 0 bases; bases with no gene match: 7. From germline, CDR1 is MNHEY and CDR2 SMNVEV (reference sequence). CDR3: CASSLSSGTGIYEQYF. The DNA of the CDR3 is TGTGCCAGCAGTTTATCCTCCGGGACAGGGATTTACGAGCAGTACTTC.

This chain joins TRBV19 and TRBJ2-7, with D tentatively TRBD2 (5 bases). The CDR3 covers 15 residues. CDR1 is LNHDA and CDR2 is SQIVND in the germline V gene (reference sequence). Trimming shortened V by 6 bases and J by 5 bases, and 20 bases separated the two germline ends. The CDR3 nucleotides are TGTGCCAGTAGCCCTGATTTGGGGAGTAGGAACGAGCAGTACTTC. Encoded protein: CASSPDLGSRNEQYF.

This chain uses TRBV7-2 with TRBJ2-7; D is possibly TRBD2 (7 bases). The CDR3 sequence is 16 residues long. CDR1 and CDR2 (germline): SGHTA, FQGNSA. Trimming left V 1 base short and J 0 bases short, with 13 bases between. CDR3 bases: TGTGCCAGCAGCTTAGGCGGAGGGGGGGCCTCCTACGAGCAGTACTTC. Encoded protein: CASSLGGGGASYEQYF.

This chain links TRBV15 with TRBJ1-6; the match to TRBD1 covers 7 bases. CDR3 length equals 14 residues. The V segment lost 3 bases and the J segment 9 bases; nucleotides outside the gene matches: 5. Per the germline V gene, CDR1 is LNHNV and CDR2 is YYDKDF (reference sequence). The CDR3 protein is CATSSDRERSPLHF. CDR3 DNA sequence: TGTGCCACCAGCAGCGACAGGGAGCGTTCACCCCTCCACTTT. Filled out from reference TRBV15 and TRBJ1-6, the complete variable domain reads DAMVIQNPRYQVTQFGKPVTLSCSQTLNHNVMYWYQQKSSQAPKLLFHYYDKDFNNEADTPDNFQSRRPNTSFCFLDIRSPGLGDTAMYLCATSSDRERSPLHFGNGTRLTVT.

The chain recombines TRBV5-5 with TRBJ1-6; no clear D. Trimming removed 0 bases at V and 1 base at J, with 5 bases between. The CDR3 is 15 amino acids. Germline V gene sequence: CDR1 SGHKS, CDR2 YYEKEE (reference sequence). The CDR3 loop reads CASSLAYSYNSPLHF. Here the CDR3 DNA reads TGTGCCAGCAGCTTGGCCTATTCCTATAATTCACCCCTCCACTTT. Based on the CDR3 plus reference TRBV5-5 and TRBJ1-6, the full variable domain is DAGVTQSPTHLIKTRGQQVTLRCSPISGHKSVSWYQQVLGQGPQFIFQYYEKEERGRGNFPDRFSARQFPNYSSELNVNALLLGDSALYLCASSLAYSYNSPLHFGNGTRLTVT.

This chain connects TRBV10-1 to TRBJ1-1; 8 bases match TRBD1. CDR3 length: 15 residues. V was clipped by 6 bases and J by 1 base; unmatched bases: 7. Germline V gives CDR1 WNHNN, CDR2 SYGVQD (reference sequence). The CDR3: CASSETGTGNTEAFF. The CDR3 DNA follows: TGCGCCAGCAGCGAAACGGGGACAGGGAACACTGAAGCTTTCTTT.

V gene TRBV19 combines with J gene TRBJ2-1; 12 bases fit TRBD2. The germline gives CDR1 LNHDA, CDR2 SQIVND (reference sequence). The length of the CDR3 is 16 residues. V lost 6 bases and J lost 3; bases outside the gene matches: 6. The CDR3 spells CASRVTGLAGYNEQFF. CDR3 in DNA: TGTGCCAGTAGAGTGACGGGACTAGCGGGCTACAATGAGCAGTTCTTC. Using reference TRBV19 and TRBJ2-1 for the parts outside the CDR3, the full variable domain is DGGITQSPKYLFRKEGQNVTLSCEQNLNHDAMYWYRQDPGQGLRLIYYSQIVNDFQKGDIAEGYSVSREKKESFPLTVTSAQKNPTAFYLCASRVTGLAGYNEQFFGPGTRLTVL.

This clone is a singleton in its sample. The chain links TRBV19 to TRBJ2-1; D is possibly TRBD2 (6 bases). Germline lookup yields CDR1 LNHDA and CDR2 SQIVND (reference sequence). CDR3 length: 15 residues. Trimming removed 7 bases at V and 4 bases at J, with 17 bases between. Here the CDR3 DNA reads TGTGCCAGTAACCCGGGACTTCAAAGGTACAATGAGCAGTTCTTC. The encoded protein is CASNPGLQRYNEQFF.

The chain is built from TRBV11-1 and TRBJ2-7; D is unclear. CDR1 is SGHAT, CDR2 FQDESV, per germline (reference sequence). The CDR3 is 13 residues long. V lost 2 bases to trimming and J lost 3 bases, with 8 bases between them. CDR3 coding DNA: TGTGCCAGCAGCTTACCTAATAGCTACGAGCAGTACTTC. It specifies CASSLPNSYEQYF.

The V call is TRBV6-5, the J call TRBJ2-2; 15 positions match TRBD2. V shed 6 bases and J 7 bases; nucleotides not matched to a gene: 3. In germline, CDR1 is MNHEY, CDR2 SVGAGI. The length of the CDR3 is 15 residues. This chain's CDR3 is CASRGLAGGGGELFF. The CDR3 DNA is TGTGCCAGCAGGGGACTAGCGGGGGGAGGCGGGGAGCTGTTTTTT.

V gene TRBV27 combines with J gene TRBJ1-2, with 7 nucleotides matching TRBD1. Looked up from germline, CDR1 is MNHEY and CDR2 is SMNVEV (reference sequence). This CDR3 has 13 residues. The junction had 2 bases not matched to a gene; V was cut back by 0 bases and J by 7 bases. The CDR3 DNA is TGTGCCAGCAGTTTATCAGGGGGCGGTGGCTACACCTTC. Its protein is CASSLSGGGGYTF.

The CDR3 DNA sequence: TGTGCCAGCAGCTCCGGGACAGGGGGTGACGAGCAGTACTTC. This gives the protein CASSSGTGGDEQYF. This chain uses TRBV7-6 with TRBJ2-7; 11 bases are shared with TRBD1. CDR3 length: 14 residues. Germline values: CDR1 SGHVS, CDR2 FNYEAQ. Trimming removed 4 bases from V and 5 bases from J; junction bases left unmatched: 4.

Regarding this clone: At one end the junction does not follow the germline gene, possibly because of a read error. This chain connects TRBV5-1 to TRBJ1-1; a weak D match, TRBD1 (6 bases). CDR3 length: 14 residues. Germline CDR1 is SGHRS and CDR2 is YFSETQ. The chain's CDR3 is CARSEGGRIAEAFF. The CDR3 region has the DNA TGCGCCCGCAGCGAGGGGGGGAGGATCGCTGAAGCTTTCTTT.

This chain joins TRBV9 and TRBJ2-1; D is possibly TRBD2 (5 bases). With 0 bases removed from V and 1 base from J, the gap between germline ends came to 8 bases. Germline values: CDR1 SGDLS, CDR2 YYNGEE. The CDR3 is 15 residues long. CDR3 coding DNA: TGTGCCAGCAGCGTAGGAGGGAATTCCTACAATGAGCAGTTCTTC. Translation: CASSVGGNSYNEQFF.